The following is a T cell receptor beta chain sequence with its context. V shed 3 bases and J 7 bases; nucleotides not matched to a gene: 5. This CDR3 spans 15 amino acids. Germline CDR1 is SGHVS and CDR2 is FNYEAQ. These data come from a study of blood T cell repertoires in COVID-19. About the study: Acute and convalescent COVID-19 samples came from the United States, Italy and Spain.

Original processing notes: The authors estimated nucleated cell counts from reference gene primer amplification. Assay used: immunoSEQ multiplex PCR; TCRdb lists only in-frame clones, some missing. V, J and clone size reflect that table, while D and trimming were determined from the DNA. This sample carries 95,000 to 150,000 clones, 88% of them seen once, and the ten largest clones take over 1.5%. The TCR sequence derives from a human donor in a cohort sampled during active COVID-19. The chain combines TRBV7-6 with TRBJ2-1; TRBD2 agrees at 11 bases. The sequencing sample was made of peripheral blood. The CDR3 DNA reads TGTGCCAGCAGCTTGGGGGCTAGCGGGAGGAATGAGCAGTTCTTC. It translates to CASSLGASGRNEQFF.